This T cell receptor (beta chain) was captured in a study of metastatic and nonmetastatic thyroid tumors. Authors' analysis steps: Clinicopathological groups supplied CDR3 differences that were used to build a distant-metastasis classifier for papillary thyroid cancer. TCRdb reanalyzed the PCR reads via MiXCR. V and J calls and clone size were set by TCRdb, not the authors. The sample has some 13,000 clones; about a third are singletons. The J segment lost 2 bases and the V segment lost 3 bases, leaving 5 bases of the junction unmatched. CDR1 and CDR2 (germline): SGHTA, FQGNSA. The CDR3 has 15 amino acids. By share, this clone counts as medium-sized. Thyroid surgery was performed in patients who had received no treatment beforehand.

This chain links TRBV7-2 with TRBJ2-3; 7 bases agree with TRBD2. The sample comprised tumor tissue. This receptor was identified in a female donor with papillary thyroid cancer or a benign thyroid nodule (not recorded which). Some clones in this sample may be carry-over from other donors' samples. The CDR3 region has the DNA TGTGCCAGCAGCTTTGCGGGGAGGGACACAGATACGCAGTATTTT. The encoded protein is CASSFAGRDTDTQYF.